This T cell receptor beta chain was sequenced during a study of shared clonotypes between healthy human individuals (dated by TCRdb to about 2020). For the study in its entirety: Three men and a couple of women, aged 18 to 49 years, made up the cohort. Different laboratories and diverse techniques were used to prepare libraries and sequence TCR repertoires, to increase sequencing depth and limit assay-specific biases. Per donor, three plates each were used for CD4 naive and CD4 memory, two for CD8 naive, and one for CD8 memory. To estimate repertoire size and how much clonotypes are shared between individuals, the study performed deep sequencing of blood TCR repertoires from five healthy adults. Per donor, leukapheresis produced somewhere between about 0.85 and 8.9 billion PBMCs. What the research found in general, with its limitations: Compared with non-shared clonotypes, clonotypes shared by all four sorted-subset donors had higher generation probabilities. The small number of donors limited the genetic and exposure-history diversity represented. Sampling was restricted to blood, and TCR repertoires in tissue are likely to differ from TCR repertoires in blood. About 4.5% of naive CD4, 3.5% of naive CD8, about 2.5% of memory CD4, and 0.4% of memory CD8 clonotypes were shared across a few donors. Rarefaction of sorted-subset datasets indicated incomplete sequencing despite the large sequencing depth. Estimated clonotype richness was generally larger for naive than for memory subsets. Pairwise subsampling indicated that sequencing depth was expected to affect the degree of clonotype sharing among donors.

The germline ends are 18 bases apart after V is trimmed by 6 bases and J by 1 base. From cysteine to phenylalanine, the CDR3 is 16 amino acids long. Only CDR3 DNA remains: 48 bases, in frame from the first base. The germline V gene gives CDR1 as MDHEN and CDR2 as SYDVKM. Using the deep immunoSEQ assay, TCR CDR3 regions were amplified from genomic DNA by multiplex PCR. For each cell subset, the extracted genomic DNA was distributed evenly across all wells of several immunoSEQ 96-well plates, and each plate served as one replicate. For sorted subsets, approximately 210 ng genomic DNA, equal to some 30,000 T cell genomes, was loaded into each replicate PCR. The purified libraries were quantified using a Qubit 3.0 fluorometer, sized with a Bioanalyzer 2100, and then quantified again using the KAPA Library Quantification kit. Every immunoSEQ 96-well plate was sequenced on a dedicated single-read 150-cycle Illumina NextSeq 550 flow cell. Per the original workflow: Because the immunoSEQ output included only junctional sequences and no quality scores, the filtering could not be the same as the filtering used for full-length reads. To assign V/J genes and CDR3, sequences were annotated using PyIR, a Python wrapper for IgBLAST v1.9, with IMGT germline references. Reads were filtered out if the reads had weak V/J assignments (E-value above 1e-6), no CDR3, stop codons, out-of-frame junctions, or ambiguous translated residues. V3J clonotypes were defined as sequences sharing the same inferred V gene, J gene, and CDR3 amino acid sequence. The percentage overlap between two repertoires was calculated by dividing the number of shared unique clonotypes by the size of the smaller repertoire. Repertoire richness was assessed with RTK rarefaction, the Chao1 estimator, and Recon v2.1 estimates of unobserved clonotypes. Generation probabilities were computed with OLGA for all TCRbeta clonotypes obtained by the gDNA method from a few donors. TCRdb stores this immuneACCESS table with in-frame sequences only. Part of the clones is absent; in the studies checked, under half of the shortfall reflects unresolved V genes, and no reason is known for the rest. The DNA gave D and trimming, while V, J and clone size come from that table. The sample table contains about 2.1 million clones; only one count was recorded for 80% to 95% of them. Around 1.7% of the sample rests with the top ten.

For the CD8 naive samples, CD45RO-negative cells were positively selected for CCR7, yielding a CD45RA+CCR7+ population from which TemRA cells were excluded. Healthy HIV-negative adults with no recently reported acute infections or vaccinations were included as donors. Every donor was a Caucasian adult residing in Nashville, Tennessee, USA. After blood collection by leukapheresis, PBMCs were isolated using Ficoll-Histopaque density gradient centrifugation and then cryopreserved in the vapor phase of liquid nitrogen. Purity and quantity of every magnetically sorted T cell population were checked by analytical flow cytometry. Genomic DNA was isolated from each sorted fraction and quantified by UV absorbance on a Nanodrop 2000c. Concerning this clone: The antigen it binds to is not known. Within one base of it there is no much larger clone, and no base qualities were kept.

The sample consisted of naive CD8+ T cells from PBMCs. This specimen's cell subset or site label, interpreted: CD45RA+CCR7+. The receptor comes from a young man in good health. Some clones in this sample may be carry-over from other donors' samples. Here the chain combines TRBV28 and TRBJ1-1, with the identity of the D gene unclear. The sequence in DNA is TGTGCCAGCAGCCTTTCTTGGGGTTTTGGGAACACTGAAGCTTTCTTT. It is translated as CASSLSWGFGNTEAFF.